The 17 T cell receptor beta chains given below trace back to one sample, sequenced in a study of response to subunit inactivated influenza vaccine. TCRdb reprocessed the RT-PCR reads via MiXCR and lists one record per CDR3 protein. The table shows more than 250,000 distinct CDR3 sequences, with 20% to 25% occurring only once. Sequenced here: PBMCs from blood, sampled about 20 months after vaccination. These receptors were collected from a man aged 50 to 75 who received an inactivated influenza vaccine.

The genes are TRBV28 and TRBJ2-1, with D possibly matching TRBD2 (5 bases). This CDR3 is built from 15 residues. Germline values: CDR1 MDHEN, CDR2 SYDVKM. Deletions cut 7 bases from V and 0 bases from J, with 13 bases between. CDR3 sequence (DNA): TGTGCCAGCAAAGGTGGAGGAAGCTCCTACAATGAGCAGTTCTTC. Its protein is CASKGGGSSYNEQFF.

Turning to this clonotype: The conserved final phenylalanine or tryptophan is absent from the CDR3, which likely points to a read error. The V and J genes are TRBV20-1 and TRBJ2-1; D not certain. This CDR3 contains 13 residues. The V and J ends lost 7 bases and 2 bases respectively, with 12 bases between them. Looked up from germline, CDR1 is DFQATT and CDR2 is SNEGSKA (reference sequence). The CDR3 sequence: CSVGNSPYNEQFC. DNA of the CDR3: TGCAGTGTTGGGAACTCCCCCTACAATGAGCAGTTCTGC.

This chain links TRBV4-1 with TRBJ1-1, with D uncertain. Germline V lookup: CDR1 MGHRA, CDR2 YSYEKL. Trimming pared 3 bases from V and 2 bases from J, leaving 13 bases between. CDR3 length: 15 amino acids. In DNA form, the CDR3 reads TGCGCCAGCAGCCACCATCCAAGAGACAACACTGAAGCTTTCTTT. This sequence encodes CASSHHPRDNTEAFF.

The chain links TRBV28 to TRBJ2-1, with 10 nucleotides matching TRBD2. Germline trimming cut 8 bases from V and 7 bases from J; bases unmatched to any gene: 11. The CDR3 is made up of 15 amino acids. The V gene's germline CDR1 is MDHEN and CDR2 SYDVKM. Here the CDR3 reads CASGESSGRVNEQFF. CDR3 nucleotide sequence: TGTGCCAGCGGAGAGTCTAGCGGGAGAGTGAATGAGCAGTTCTTC.

This clonotype turned up a few times. The chain joins TRBV5-4 to TRBJ1-2; D is unresolved. CDR3 length: 14 amino acids. V lost 1 base, J lost 0 bases, and 7 bases lay in between. Germline CDR1 is SGHNT and CDR2 is YYREEE (reference sequence). The CDR3, as DNA: TGTGCCAGCAGCTTGTGGGGAACTAACTATGGCTACACCTTC. This gives the protein CASSLWGTNYGYTF.

This clonotype was seen many times. V usage is TRBV6-1 and J usage is TRBJ1-3; D perhaps matches TRBD1 (6 bases). Trimming took off 3 bases at V and 3 bases at J, with 15 bases between the two ends. Per the germline V gene, CDR1 is MNHNS and CDR2 is SASEGT. CDR3 size: 16 residues. DNA for the CDR3: TGTGCCAGCAGTGACCCCGGGGGCCTTAGTGGAAACACCATATATTTT. Its protein product is CASSDPGGLSGNTIYF.

In this sample, this clonotype turned up a few times. The gene calls are TRBV20-1 and TRBJ1-5; D may be TRBD1 (6 bases). Germline lookup yields CDR1 DFQATT and CDR2 SNEGSKA (reference sequence). Trimming took 5 bases from V and 3 from J, leaving 11 bases between them. The CDR3 runs 13 residues. CDR3 loop: CSAEDSTNQPQHF. The CDR3 DNA reads as TGCAGTGCTGAGGACAGCACCAATCAGCCCCAGCATTTT.

CDR3 nucleotides: TGTGCCAGCAGTTACCCTACGCCGGGACTAGCGGAAAGCACAGATACGCAGTATTTT. Encoded protein: CASSYPTPGLAESTDTQYF. The chain employs TRBV11-2 and TRBJ2-3, with 11 bases identical to TRBD2. CDR3 length: 19 residues. V was pared by 6 bases and J by 0 bases, with 14 bases of the junction left unmatched. Germline CDR1 and CDR2: SGHAT and FQNNGV.

Only a few counts were recorded for this clonotype. This chain links TRBV6-2 or TRBV6-3 with TRBJ1-1; D may be TRBD1 (5 bases). V was shortened by 1 base and J by 0 bases, with 9 bases between the two germline ends. The CDR3 is 15 amino acids. Looked up from germline, CDR1 is MNHEY and CDR2 is SVGEGT. The CDR3 sequence: CASSYFRALNTEAFF. The DNA of the CDR3 is TGTGCCAGCAGTTACTTCAGGGCGCTGAACACTGAAGCTTTCTTT.

The J gene is TRBJ2-7, the V gene TRBV5-1; 8 nucleotides line up with TRBD1. Unmatched junction bases numbered 8, after V lost 0 bases and J lost 0 bases. Germline assignment: CDR1 SGHRS and CDR2 YFSETQ. There are 17 residues in the CDR3. The CDR3 loop reads CASSLGSRGLPSYEQYF. The CDR3, as DNA: TGCGCCAGCAGCTTGGGAAGCAGGGGGCTGCCCTCCTACGAGCAGTACTTC.

This clonotype turned up a few times. The chain carries TRBV4-3 and TRBJ2-7; 11 bases are shared with TRBD1. This CDR3 comprises 15 residues. Germline V lookup: CDR1 LGHNA, CDR2 YSLEER. J lost 5 bases, V lost 1 base, and 4 bases had no gene match. CDR3 nucleotide sequence: TGCGCCAGCAGCCAAGGGGACAGGGGGATACACGAGCAGTACTTC. The encoded protein is CASSQGDRGIHEQYF.

This clonotype has only a few counts. The rearrangement uses TRBV7-9 and TRBJ1-1; the match to TRBD1 covers 8 bases. V shed 0 bases and J 4 bases; nucleotides not matched to a gene: 4. Germline loops: CDR1 SEHNR, CDR2 FQNEAQ (reference sequence). The length of the CDR3 is 15 residues. CDR3: CASSLAGTGSTEAFF. Written as DNA, the CDR3 is TGTGCCAGCAGCTTAGCGGGGACAGGCAGCACTGAAGCTTTCTTT.

This clonotype was seen repeatedly, ten times or more. The chain recombines TRBV5-1 with TRBJ1-5; D gene unclear. Per the germline V gene, CDR1 is SGHRS and CDR2 is YFSETQ. The length of the CDR3 is 15 residues. Trimming removed 0 bases at V and 0 bases at J, with 7 bases between. The CDR3 sequence: CASSLDRSSNQPQHF. CDR3 coding DNA: TGCGCCAGCAGCTTGGATCGGAGTAGCAATCAGCCCCAGCATTTT.

In its sample, this clonotype was seen a few times. This chain uses TRBV10-3 with TRBJ2-1, with 10 positions matching TRBD1. Germline CDR1 reads ENHRY; CDR2 reads SYGVKD. The CDR3 runs 13 residues. The trim removed 11 bases at V and 9 bases at J, leaving 10 bases unmatched. The CDR3 loop is CALRRQGASEQFF. In DNA, the CDR3 is TGTGCCCTTCGGAGACAGGGGGCTAGTGAGCAGTTCTTC.

This clonotype was counted between two and nine times. This chain links TRBV5-1 with TRBJ1-5, with 8 bases lining up with TRBD1. The CDR3 runs to 15 residues. After removal of 1 base from V and 4 bases from J, the junction contained 4 bases not matched to a gene. Germline CDR1 and CDR2: SGHRS and YFSETQ. CDR3 amino acids: CASSLKTGGNQPQHF. The CDR3 nucleotides read TGCGCCAGCAGCTTGAAAACAGGGGGAAATCAGCCCCAGCATTTT.

This clonotype was recorded at least ten times. The CDR3 DNA follows: TGTGCCAGCATCCAAGGACAGGGTAGCACTGAAGCTTTCTTT. As protein: CASIQGQGSTEAFF. The chain uses TRBV12-3 or TRBV12-4 and TRBJ1-1, with 8 bases fitting TRBD1. The CDR3 spans 14 residues. Trimming at V came to 7 bases and at J to 4 bases, leaving 8 bases not matched to a gene.

The rearrangement uses TRBV20-1 and TRBJ1-5, with 7 bases matching TRBD1. V gave up 5 bases and J gave up 3 bases; unmatched junction bases: 10. The germline V gene has CDR1 DFQATT and CDR2 SNEGSKA (reference sequence). The CDR3 is 15 residues long. The chain's CDR3 is CSAPRQGRNNQPQHF. The CDR3 DNA reads TGCAGTGCTCCCCGACAGGGAAGGAACAATCAGCCCCAGCATTTT.